Below, one T cell receptor (beta chain) is given with its context. Its antigen is unknown. The ends were cut back, 1 base at V and 3 bases at J, with 12 bases in the middle. The CDR3 length is 15 residues. Germline assignment: CDR1 SEHNR and CDR2 FQNEAQ (reference sequence). Generated by immunoSEQ multiplex PCR, the TCRdb table keeps only in-frame clones and is missing some. The sample carries roughly 26,000 clones, 75% recorded once. These data originate in a study of CD4 T cells in relation to SARS-CoV-2 and coronaviruses. Overall study context: TCR beta CDR3s were sequenced after roughly ten-day antigen culture of PBMCs. Study outcomes and limitations: Each donor contributed either pre-pandemic or post-infection samples, not both.

Unexposed donor CD4+ T cells date from about 2010-2018, before the COVID-19 pandemic. Isolation of CD4+ T cells took place after approximately 11 days in culture. Each well had approximately 2.1 million PBMCs in roughly 5% human AB serum with IL-2. This clonotype originated in a human donor in good health. The sequenced material came from CD4+ T cells from PBMCs, cultured in vitro. The rearrangement joins TRBV7-9 to TRBJ2-5; TRBD2 is a possible D gene (6 bases). The CDR3 coding sequence is TGTGCCAGCAGCTTAGATGGGACTGCAAAAGAGACCCAGTACTTC. Translation gives CASSLDGTAKETQYF.